The present entry profiles one T cell receptor (beta chain) with its context. What it binds is unknown. The data are from a study of identical twins. Notes on the study in general: Out-of-frame beta chain sequences displayed weaker excess sharing between twins. It was out-of-frame TCR alpha sharing in monozygotic twins that models underestimated.

The CDR3 has 19 residues. Losses at the gene ends were 0 bases for V and 3 bases for J; bases not matched to a gene: 11. Looked up from germline, CDR1 is LGHNA and CDR2 is YNFKEQ. Through template switching, a universal primer site was introduced, and the cDNA contained unique molecular identifiers. Via MiXCR, TCRdb re-called the 5' RACE reads, giving one row per CDR3 protein. Counted here are about 220,000 distinct CDR3 sequences, 6% to 9% occurring once; the ten biggest clones make up less than 2%. The same data also contributed to another study, on yellow fever vaccine responses in identical twins.

V gene TRBV4-2 combines with J gene TRBJ2-7; the match to TRBD2 covers 13 bases. The sequence came from a woman between 18 and 29 years old in good health. What was sequenced was memory (CD45RO+) T cells sorted from blood. CDR3 sequence: CASSQDYWTGTSGIYEQYF. The CDR3 coding sequence is TGTGCCAGCAGCCAAGATTATTGGACCGGGACTAGCGGGATCTACGAGCAGTACTTC.